Below, 4 T cell receptor beta chains from the same sample are listed, as sequenced in a study of Graves' ophthalmopathy and Graves' hyperthyroidism (dated by TCRdb to between 2018 and 2020). The instrument was an Illumina HiSeq 2000. For repertoire sequencing, the TCR beta CDR3 regions were amplified from RNA transcripts. A first-round RT-PCR used HTBI primers with the Qiagen OneStep RT-PCR kit, followed by a second-round multiplex PCR, size selection and purification. Clones were called with MiXCR by TCRdb after fastp trimmed the public reads at Q25, and only in-frame beta chains were retained. Every distinct CDR3 protein forms one entry, paired with its most common genes and DNA. The sample data list 580,000 or so distinct CDR3 sequences, and roughly 39% of these were observed just once. Roughly 4% of the sample is taken by the ten largest. Material: peripheral blood or thyroid tissue (not recorded which). The receptors derive from an adult man with Graves' hyperthyroidism.

About this clonotype: One end of the junction is discordant with germline, which a read error may explain. The gene calls are TRBV2 and TRBJ1-6; 9 bases agree with TRBD1. This CDR3 spans 16 amino acids. Germline V CDR1 and CDR2: SNHLY, FYNNEI. The CDR3 is CATSDLGQGGNSPLHF. The CDR3 DNA sequence: TGTGCCACCAGTGATTTGGGACAGGGCGGCAATTCACCCCTCCACTTT.

There are many counts of this clonotype. The chain uses TRBV4-2 and TRBJ2-5; no reliable D call. The CDR3 is 14 residues long. Germline lookup yields CDR1 LGHNA and CDR2 YNFKEQ. V was pared by 0 bases and J by 5 bases, with 10 bases between. CDR3 protein: CASSQEGSWETQYF. CDR3 in DNA: TGTGCCAGCAGCCAAGAGGGGTCCTGGGAGACCCAGTACTTC.

The V and J genes are TRBV30 and TRBJ1-2; D remains unclear. The V and J ends lost 1 base and 5 bases respectively, with 8 bases between them. The CDR3 is 12 residues long. Germline V gives CDR1 GTSNPN, CDR2 SVGIG (reference sequence). This CDR3 reads CAWSGGKYGYTF. In nucleotides, the CDR3 is TGTGCCTGGAGTGGTGGAAAATATGGCTACACCTTC. Using reference TRBV30 and TRBJ1-2 for the parts outside the CDR3, the full variable domain is SQTIHQWPATLVQPVGSPLSLECTVEGTSNPNLYWYRQAAGRGLQLLFYSVGIGQISSEVPQNLSASRPQDRQFILSSKKLLLSDSGFYLCAWSGGKYGYTFGSGTRLTVV.

The rearrangement links TRBV20-1 to TRBJ2-7; a weak D match, TRBD1 (5 bases). The CDR3 is 14 amino acids. Germline CDR1 reads DFQATT; CDR2 reads SNEGSKA (reference sequence). The V end lost 4 bases, the J end lost 6 bases, and 19 bases lay between the germline ends. The CDR3 sequence is CSAMAAGRQGEQYF. As DNA, the CDR3 is TGCAGTGCTATGGCGGCAGGGCGGCAGGGCGAGCAGTACTTC.